This TCR beta chain was identified in a study of blood T cell repertoires in COVID-19. For the study at large: Acute and convalescent COVID-19 specimens originated in the United States, Italy and Spain. T cells, B-cell-depleted T cells, or PBMCs supplied cDNA or gDNA.

Study processing details: Amplified reference gene primers provided the basis for estimating nucleated cell counts. Here immunoSEQ multiplex PCR was the method, and the copy in TCRdb shows in-frame clones only, minus some. The V and J calls and clone size were taken over from that table, and D and trimming were inferred from the DNA. The data show some 190,000 clones, with roughly 77% seen just once and less than 20% held by the top ten. Per the germline V gene, CDR1 is SSHAT and CDR2 is FNYEAQ (reference sequence). The CDR3 extends over 15 amino acids. V shed 4 bases, J shed 5 bases, and the junction held 5 bases outside the gene matches.

The sequence derives from a woman in her 50s with acute COVID-19. The rearrangement links TRBV7-7 to TRBJ2-1; 10 positions match TRBD2. The sample comprised PBMCs or T cells enriched from blood (not recorded which). The CDR3 loop is CASSSVAGGHNEQFF. In DNA form, the CDR3 reads TGTGCCAGCAGCTCCGTAGCGGGGGGCCACAATGAGCAGTTCTTC.